These 21 T cell receptor beta chains share one sample of origin, sequenced in a study of blood T cell repertoires in COVID-19. TCRdb's table, derived via immunoSEQ multiplex PCR, lists solely in-frame clones and lacks some. The sample lists fewer than 250,000 clones, around four fifths occurring once. The material sequenced was peripheral blood. The receptors shown here come from a woman aged 55-69 years with active or convalescent COVID-19.

Concerning this clone itself: A read error may account for a junction end that differs from germline. The V call is TRBV7-7, the J call TRBJ2-3, with 9 bases lining up with TRBD1. In germline, CDR1 is SSHAT, CDR2 FNYEAQ (reference sequence). CDR3 length: 15 amino acids. CDR3 DNA sequence: TGTGCTAGCAGCTTAGGGGGACAGGGACAAGATACGCAGTATTTT. Translation: CASSLGGQGQDTQYF.

This chain uses TRBV6-4 with TRBJ2-1; tentative D call: TRBD1 (6 bases). CDR1 MRHNA and CDR2 SNTAGT come from the germline V gene. The CDR3 is made up of 15 amino acids. Trimming removed 3 bases from V and 4 bases from J, with 13 bases in between. In nucleotides, the CDR3 is TGTGCCAGCAGTGAGGGGGCTTCGAGTTACAATGAGCAGTTCTTC. Its protein product is CASSEGASSYNEQFF.

The chain is built from TRBV11-1 and TRBJ1-4; D possibly corresponds to TRBD1 (6 bases). The CDR3 contains 14 residues. Germline V CDR1 and CDR2: SGHAT, FQDESV (reference sequence). V lost 3 bases to trimming and J lost 5 bases, with 10 bases between them. This chain's CDR3 is CASSFGQGNEKLFF. CDR3 DNA sequence: TGTGCCAGCAGCTTTGGGCAGGGGAATGAAAAACTGTTTTTT.

The J gene is TRBJ1-5, the V gene TRBV25-1; D is perhaps TRBD1 (5 bases). The CDR3 runs 14 residues. CDR1 and CDR2 from the germline V gene are MGHDK and SYGVNS. V lost 4 bases and J 7 bases, leaving 14 bases between the germline ends. This CDR3 reads CASSAGGSGQPQHF. The CDR3, as DNA: TGTGCCAGCAGTGCGGGGGGATCTGGGCAGCCCCAGCATTTT.

This clone was counted once. The rearrangement joins TRBV27 to TRBJ2-7; D may be TRBD1 (5 bases). CDR3 length: 11 amino acids. Trimming removed 9 bases from V and 2 bases from J, with 8 bases in between. Germline-derived CDR1 and CDR2 are MNHEY and SMNVEV (reference sequence). The CDR3 DNA reads as TGTGCCAGTCGACAGCCCTACGAGCAGTACTTC. Translating it yields CASRQPYEQYF.

The chain carries TRBV5-8 and TRBJ1-1, with D possibly being TRBD1 (5 bases). This CDR3 region has 12 residues. Germline loops: CDR1 SGHTS, CDR2 YDEGEE. Trimming pared 2 bases from V and 4 bases from J, leaving 6 bases between. CDR3: CASSFRATEAFF. Written as DNA, the CDR3 is TGTGCCAGCAGCTTCAGGGCCACTGAAGCTTTCTTT.

The V gene is TRBV7-9, the J gene TRBJ2-5; D is undetermined. This CDR3 has 11 amino acids. CDR1 and CDR2 (germline): SEHNR, FQNEAQ (reference sequence). V dropped 4 bases and J dropped 5 bases, with 5 bases sitting between them. The CDR3 DNA reads as TGTGCCAGCAGCTCCATGGAGACCCAGTACTTC. Amino acid sequence: CASSSMETQYF.

This rearrangement joins TRBV7-3 to TRBJ1-1; D uncertain. The germline gives CDR1 SGHTA, CDR2 FQGTGA. V shed 5 bases and J shed 0 bases, with 7 bases lying between them. The CDR3 totals 13 residues. The CDR3 reads CASSVHLNTEAFF. CDR3 DNA sequence: TGTGCCAGCAGCGTCCACTTGAACACTGAAGCTTTCTTT.

The CDR3, as DNA: TGCAGCGTTGTTCGGGGGGGCCGAGGTGAGCAGTTCTTC. This codes for CSVVRGGRGEQFF. V and J are TRBV29-1 and TRBJ2-1; 8 bases fit TRBD2. Germline assignment: CDR1 SQVTM and CDR2 ANQGSEA. CDR3 length equals 13 residues. V gave up 4 bases and J gave up 9 bases; unmatched junction bases: 8.

This rearrangement joins TRBV27 to TRBJ2-7; 7 nucleotides match TRBD2. V was pared by 8 bases and J by 1 base, with 5 bases of the junction left unmatched. There are 13 residues in the CDR3. CDR1 and CDR2 (germline): MNHEY, SMNVEV (reference sequence). Written as DNA, the CDR3 is TGTGCCAGCTCGGGGAGGGCATCCTACGAGCAGTACTTC. Amino acid sequence: CASSGRASYEQYF.

V and J are TRBV6-5 and TRBJ2-5; the match to TRBD2 covers 8 bases. The CDR3 sequence is 16 residues long. Germline CDR1 reads MNHEY; CDR2 reads SVGAGI. After removal of 0 bases from V and 2 bases from J, the junction contained 5 bases not matched to a gene. The CDR3 DNA reads as TGTGCCAGCAGTTACTCGAAGGCTAGCGGGCAAGAGACCCAGTACTTC. This encodes CASSYSKASGQETQYF.

V gene TRBV19 combines with J gene TRBJ1-5, with TRBD1 as a possible D gene (6 bases). The ends were cut back, 0 bases at V and 6 bases at J, with 9 bases in the middle. Germline CDR1 LNHDA, CDR2 SQIVND (reference sequence). CDR3 length: 14 residues. As DNA, the CDR3 is TGTGCCAGTAGTATAGAGGAAGGGGGTCAGCCCCAGCATTTT. Amino acid sequence: CASSIEEGGQPQHF.

The chain carries TRBV5-8 and TRBJ2-7; possible D gene TRBD2, 6 bases. The germline V and J ends were trimmed by 7 bases and 2 bases, with 10 bases remaining between them. The CDR3 has 12 residues. Looked up from germline, CDR1 is SGHTS and CDR2 is YDEGEE. The chain's CDR3 is CASRGKTYEQYV. The CDR3, as DNA: TGTGCCAGCCGGGGGAAAACCTACGAGCAGTACGTC.

The chain carries TRBV7-2 and TRBJ2-5; possibly TRBD2 for D (7 bases). This CDR3 has 14 residues. In germline, CDR1 is SGHTA, CDR2 FQGNSA. V lost 7 bases, J lost 2 bases, and 14 bases lay in between. This CDR3 is CASTPGGQQETQYF. The CDR3 bases are TGTGCCAGCACCCCGGGGGGACAACAAGAGACCCAGTACTTC.

The chain recombines TRBV28 with TRBJ1-5, with D perhaps matching TRBD1 (5 bases). Trimming removed 9 bases at V and 5 bases at J, with 14 bases between. Germline CDR1 is MDHEN and CDR2 is SYDVKM. The CDR3 has 13 residues. This chain's CDR3 is CASSGGNDQPQHF. CDR3 DNA sequence: TGTGCCAGTAGCGGGGGGAATGATCAGCCCCAGCATTTT.

The chain joins TRBV5-8 to TRBJ1-5, with D uncertain. The CDR3 length is 12 residues. CDR1 and CDR2 (germline): SGHTS, YDEGEE. V lost 4 bases to trimming and J lost 6 bases, with 8 bases between them. CDR3: CASSPRSQPQHF. The CDR3 DNA reads TGTGCCAGCAGCCCGAGGAGTCAGCCCCAGCATTTT.

This clone was detected only a few times. Mismatch with germline at one junction end may stem from a read error. The V call is TRBV11-2, the J call TRBJ1-2; D is undetermined. CDR1 is SGHAT, CDR2 FQNNGV, per germline. The CDR3 totals 14 residues. The DNA of the CDR3 is TGTGCCAGCACCTTAGGAGCACTAGGCTATGGCTACACCTTC. Its protein product is CASTLGALGYGYTF. Using reference TRBV11-2 and TRBJ1-2 for the parts outside the CDR3, the full variable domain is EAGVAQSPRYKIIEKRQSVAFWCNPISGHATLYWYQQILGQGPKLLIQFQNNGVVDDSQLPKDRFSAERLKGVDSTLKIQPAKLEDSAVYLCASTLGALGYGYTFGSGTRLTVV.

V is TRBV7-8 and J is TRBJ1-1; possibly TRBD1 for D (5 bases). The CDR3 loop spans 13 amino acids. Germline assignment: CDR1 SGHVS and CDR2 FQNEAQ. Trimming shortened V by 3 bases and J by 1 base, and 6 bases separated the two germline ends. CDR3 nucleotide sequence: TGTGCCAGCAGCTTTACAGGGAACACTGAAGCTTTCTTT. Its protein is CASSFTGNTEAFF.

J is TRBJ2-3 and V is TRBV11-3; TRBD2 matches 12 bases. Germline V lookup: CDR1 SGHNT, CDR2 YENEEA. The CDR3 loop spans 19 amino acids. The V and J ends lost 0 bases and 2 bases, in that order; junction bases with no gene match: 9. Here the CDR3 DNA reads TGTGCCAGCAGCTTAGATCAAGTGACTAGCGGGAGAGTCACAGATACGCAGTATTTT. Its translation is CASSLDQVTSGRVTDTQYF.

This clone is a singleton in its sample. V usage is TRBV4-1 and J usage is TRBJ1-2, with a tentative D call TRBD1 (5 bases). Germline CDR1 reads MGHRA; CDR2 reads YSYEKL. CDR3 length equals 15 residues. V shed 4 bases and J shed 4 bases, with 16 bases lying between them. The chain's CDR3 is CASSPQTVWRYGYTF. DNA for the CDR3: TGCGCCAGCAGCCCGCAGACAGTTTGGCGCTATGGCTACACCTTC.

The rearrangement joins TRBV12-3 or TRBV12-4 to TRBJ1-2; 7 bases line up with TRBD1. Germline trimming cut 3 bases from V and 7 bases from J; bases unmatched to any gene: 5. There are 13 residues in the CDR3. The CDR3 is CASSFTGAGGYTF. CDR3 nucleotide sequence: TGTGCCAGCAGTTTTACAGGGGCGGGTGGCTACACCTTC.